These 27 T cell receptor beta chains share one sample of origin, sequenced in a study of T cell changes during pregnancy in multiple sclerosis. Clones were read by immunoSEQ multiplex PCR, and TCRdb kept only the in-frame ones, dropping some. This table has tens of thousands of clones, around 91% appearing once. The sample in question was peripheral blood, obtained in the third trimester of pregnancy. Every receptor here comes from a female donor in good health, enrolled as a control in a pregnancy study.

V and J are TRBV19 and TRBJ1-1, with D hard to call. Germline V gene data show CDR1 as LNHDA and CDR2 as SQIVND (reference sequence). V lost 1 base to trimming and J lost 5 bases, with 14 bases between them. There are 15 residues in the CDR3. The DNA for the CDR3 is TGTGCCAGTAGTATAGTCGACACAGTAAGGACTGAAGCTTTCTTT. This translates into CASSIVDTVRTEAFF.

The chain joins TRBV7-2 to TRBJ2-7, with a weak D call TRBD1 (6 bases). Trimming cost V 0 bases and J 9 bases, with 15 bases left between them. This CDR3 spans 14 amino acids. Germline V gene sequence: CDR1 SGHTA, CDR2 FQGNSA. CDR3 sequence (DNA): TGTGCCAGCAGCTTAGCCCAGGGGACGGCGGCGCAGTACTTC. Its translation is CASSLAQGTAAQYF.

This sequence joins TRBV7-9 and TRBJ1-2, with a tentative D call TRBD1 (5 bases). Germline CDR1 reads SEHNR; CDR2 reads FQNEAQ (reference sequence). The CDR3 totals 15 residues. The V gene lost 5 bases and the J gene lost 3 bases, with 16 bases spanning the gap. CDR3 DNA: TGTGCCAGCAGCCCCCCGGCAGGGTTGCACTATGGCTACACCTTC. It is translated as CASSPPAGLHYGYTF.

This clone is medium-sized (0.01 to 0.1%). CDR3: CASSLEPRSGAEKLFF. The DNA of the CDR3 is TGTGCCAGCAGCTTGGAGCCCCGGAGCGGGGCTGAAAAACTGTTTTTT. This chain connects TRBV5-5 to TRBJ1-4, with D possibly matching TRBD1 (5 bases). Germline loops: CDR1 SGHKS, CDR2 YYEKEE (reference sequence). Trimming removed 0 bases at V and 7 bases at J, with 16 bases between. The CDR3 runs 16 residues. The variable domain in full, with the rest retrieved from reference TRBV5-5 and TRBJ1-4, is DAGVTQSPTHLIKTRGQQVTLRCSPISGHKSVSWYQQVLGQGPQFIFQYYEKEERGRGNFPDRFSARQFPNYSSELNVNALLLGDSALYLCASSLEPRSGAEKLFFGSGTQLSVL.

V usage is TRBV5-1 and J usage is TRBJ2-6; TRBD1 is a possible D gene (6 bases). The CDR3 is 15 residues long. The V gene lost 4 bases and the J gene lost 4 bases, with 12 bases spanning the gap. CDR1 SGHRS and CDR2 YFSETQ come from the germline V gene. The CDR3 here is CASSLTGSGANVLTF. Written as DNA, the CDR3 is TGCGCCAGCAGCCTCACAGGGTCCGGGGCCAACGTCCTGACTTTC.

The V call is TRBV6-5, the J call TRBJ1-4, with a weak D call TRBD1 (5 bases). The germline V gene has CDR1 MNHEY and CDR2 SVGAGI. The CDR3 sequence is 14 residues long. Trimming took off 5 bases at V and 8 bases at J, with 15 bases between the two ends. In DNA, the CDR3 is TGTGCCAGCAGTCCGCGGGGCGGATGGGAAAAACTGTTTTTT. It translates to CASSPRGGWEKLFF.

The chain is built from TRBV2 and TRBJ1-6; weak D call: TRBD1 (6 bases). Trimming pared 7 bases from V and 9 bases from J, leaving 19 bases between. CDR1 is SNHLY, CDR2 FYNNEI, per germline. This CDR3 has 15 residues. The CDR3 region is CASNLQIARGSPLHF. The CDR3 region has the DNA TGTGCCAGCAACCTACAGATCGCCAGGGGTTCACCCCTCCACTTT.

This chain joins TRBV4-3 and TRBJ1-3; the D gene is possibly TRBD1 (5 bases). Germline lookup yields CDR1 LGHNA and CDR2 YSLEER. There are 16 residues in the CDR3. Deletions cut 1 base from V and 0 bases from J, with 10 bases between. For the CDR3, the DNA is TGCGCCAGCAGCCAAGGGACATCCGACTCTGGAAACACCATATATTTT. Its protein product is CASSQGTSDSGNTIYF.

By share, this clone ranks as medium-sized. This CDR3 reads CASSEISGGATDTQYF. CDR3 bases: TGTGCCAGCAGTGAGATCAGCGGGGGGGCGACAGATACGCAGTATTTT. This chain uses TRBV6-4 with TRBJ2-3; TRBD2 matches 10 bases. Per germline, CDR1 MRHNA and CDR2 SNTAGT. V lost 3 bases, J lost 3 bases, and 6 bases stayed unmatched. There are 16 residues in the CDR3.

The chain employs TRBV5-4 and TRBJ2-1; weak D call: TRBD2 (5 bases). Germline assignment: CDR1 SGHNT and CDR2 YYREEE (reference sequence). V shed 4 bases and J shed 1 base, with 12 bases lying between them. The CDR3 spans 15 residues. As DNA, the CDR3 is TGTGCCAGCAGCGTTCTACCGGGATCCTACAATGAGCAGTTCTTC. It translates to CASSVLPGSYNEQFF. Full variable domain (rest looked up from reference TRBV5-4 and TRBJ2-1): ETGVTQSPTHLIKTRGQQVTLRCSSQSGHNTVSWYQQALGQGPQFIFQYYREEENGRGNFPPRFSGLQFPNYSSELNVNALELDDSALYLCASSVLPGSYNEQFFGPGTRLTVL.

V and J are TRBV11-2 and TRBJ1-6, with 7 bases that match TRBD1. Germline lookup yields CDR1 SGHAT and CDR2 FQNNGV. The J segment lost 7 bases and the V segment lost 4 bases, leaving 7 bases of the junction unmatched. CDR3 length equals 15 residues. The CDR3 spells CASSYITGANSPLHF. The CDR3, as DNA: TGTGCCAGCAGCTACATTACAGGGGCGAATTCACCCCTCCACTTT.

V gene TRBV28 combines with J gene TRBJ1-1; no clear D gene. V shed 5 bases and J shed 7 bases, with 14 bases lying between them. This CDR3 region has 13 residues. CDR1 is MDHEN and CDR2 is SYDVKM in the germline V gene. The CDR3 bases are TGTGCCAGCAGTCCCCCGAAGCTATATGAAGCTTTCTTT. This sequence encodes CASSPPKLYEAFF.

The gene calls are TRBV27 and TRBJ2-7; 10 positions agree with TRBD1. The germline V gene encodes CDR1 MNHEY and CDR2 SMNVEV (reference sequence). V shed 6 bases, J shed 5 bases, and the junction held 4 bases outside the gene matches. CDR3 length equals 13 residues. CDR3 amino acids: CASRMTGGHEQYF. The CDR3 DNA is TGTGCCAGCAGGATGACAGGGGGCCACGAGCAGTACTTC.

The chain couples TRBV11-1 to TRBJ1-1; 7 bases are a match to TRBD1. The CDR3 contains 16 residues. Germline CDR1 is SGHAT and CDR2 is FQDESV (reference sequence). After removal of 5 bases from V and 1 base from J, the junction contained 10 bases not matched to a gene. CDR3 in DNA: TGTGCCAGCAGCACCGTCCCAGGGGGAAGGAACACTGAAGCTTTCTTT. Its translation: CASSTVPGGRNTEAFF.

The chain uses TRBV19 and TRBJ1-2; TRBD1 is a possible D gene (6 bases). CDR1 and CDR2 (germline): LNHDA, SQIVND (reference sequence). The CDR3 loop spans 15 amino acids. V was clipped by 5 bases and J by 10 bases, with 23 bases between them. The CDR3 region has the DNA TGTGCCAGTAGTGACTGGACAGATCCAACTCAAGCCTACACCTTC. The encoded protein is CASSDWTDPTQAYTF.

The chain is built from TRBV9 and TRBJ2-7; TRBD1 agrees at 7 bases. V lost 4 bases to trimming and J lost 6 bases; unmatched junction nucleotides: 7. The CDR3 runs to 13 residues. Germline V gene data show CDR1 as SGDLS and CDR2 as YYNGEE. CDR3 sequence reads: CASSRTGHGEQYF. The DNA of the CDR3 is TGTGCCAGCAGCAGGACAGGACATGGCGAGCAGTACTTC.

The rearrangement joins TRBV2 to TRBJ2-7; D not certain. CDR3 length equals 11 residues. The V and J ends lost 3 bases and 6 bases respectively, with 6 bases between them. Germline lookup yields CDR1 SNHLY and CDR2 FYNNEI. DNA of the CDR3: TGTGCCAGCAGTGACCAACTCGAGCAGTACTTC. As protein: CASSDQLEQYF.

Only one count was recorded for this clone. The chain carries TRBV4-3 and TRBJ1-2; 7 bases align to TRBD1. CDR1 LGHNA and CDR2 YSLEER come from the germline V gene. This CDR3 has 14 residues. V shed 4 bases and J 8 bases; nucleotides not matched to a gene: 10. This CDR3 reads CASSPFDREYGYTF. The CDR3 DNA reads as TGCGCCAGCAGCCCCTTCGACAGGGAGTACGGCTACACCTTC.

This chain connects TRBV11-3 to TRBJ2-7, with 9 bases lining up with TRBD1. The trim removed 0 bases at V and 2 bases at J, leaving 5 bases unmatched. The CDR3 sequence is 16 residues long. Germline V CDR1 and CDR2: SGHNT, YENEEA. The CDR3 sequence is CASSLEGQGLPYEQYF. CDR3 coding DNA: TGTGCCAGCAGCTTAGAGGGACAGGGTTTGCCCTACGAGCAGTACTTC.

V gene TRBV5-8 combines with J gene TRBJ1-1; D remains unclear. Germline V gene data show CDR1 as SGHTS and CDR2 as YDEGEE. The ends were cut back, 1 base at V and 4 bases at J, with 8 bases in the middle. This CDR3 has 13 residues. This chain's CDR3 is CASSLRGSTEAFF. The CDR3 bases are TGTGCCAGCAGCTTGCGGGGAAGCACTGAAGCTTTCTTT.

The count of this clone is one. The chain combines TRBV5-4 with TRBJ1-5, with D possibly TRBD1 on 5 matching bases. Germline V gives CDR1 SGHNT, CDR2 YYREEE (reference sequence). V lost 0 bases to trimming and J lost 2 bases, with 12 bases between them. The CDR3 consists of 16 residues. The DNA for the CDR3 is TGTGCCAGCAGCTTGGGGGGGGGACTTCGCAATCAGCCCCAGCATTTT. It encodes CASSLGGGLRNQPQHF.

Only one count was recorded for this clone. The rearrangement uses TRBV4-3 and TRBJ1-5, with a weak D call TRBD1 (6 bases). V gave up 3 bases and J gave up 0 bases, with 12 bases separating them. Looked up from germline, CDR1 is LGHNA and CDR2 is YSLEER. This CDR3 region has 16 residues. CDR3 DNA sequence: TGCGCCAGCAGCCAGGGGGCCCTTTATAGCAATCAGCCCCAGCATTTT. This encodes CASSQGALYSNQPQHF.

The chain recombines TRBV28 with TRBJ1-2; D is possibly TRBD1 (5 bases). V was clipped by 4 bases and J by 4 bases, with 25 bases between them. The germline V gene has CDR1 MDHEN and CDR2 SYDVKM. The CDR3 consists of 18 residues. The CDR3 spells CASSSLYSRKGRAYGYTF. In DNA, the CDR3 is TGTGCCAGCAGTTCCCTATATTCCCGAAAGGGGCGCGCCTATGGCTACACCTTC.

DNA of the CDR3: TGTGCCAGCAGCCCCCACTGGCAGGGTGACCAAGAGACCCAGTACTTC. Translated, it gives CASSPHWQGDQETQYF. J is TRBJ2-5 and V is TRBV11-3; tentatively, D is TRBD1 (5 bases). CDR1 SGHNT and CDR2 YENEEA come from the germline V gene. Trimming stripped 5 bases from V and 0 bases from J, with 16 bases between. This CDR3 comprises 16 residues. Looking up the rest from reference TRBV11-3 and TRBJ2-5 gives the full variable domain: EAGVVQSPRYKIIEKKQPVAFWCNPISGHNTLYWYLQNLGQGPELLIRYENEEAVDDSQLPKDRFSAERLKGVDSTLKIQPAELGDSAVYLCASSPHWQGDQETQYFGPGTRLLVL.

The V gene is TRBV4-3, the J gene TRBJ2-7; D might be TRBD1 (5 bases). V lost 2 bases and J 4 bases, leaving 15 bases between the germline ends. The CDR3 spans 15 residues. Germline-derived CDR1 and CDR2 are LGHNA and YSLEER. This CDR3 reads CASSQSIQGVYEQYF. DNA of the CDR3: TGCGCCAGCAGCCAATCAATCCAGGGTGTGTACGAGCAGTACTTC.

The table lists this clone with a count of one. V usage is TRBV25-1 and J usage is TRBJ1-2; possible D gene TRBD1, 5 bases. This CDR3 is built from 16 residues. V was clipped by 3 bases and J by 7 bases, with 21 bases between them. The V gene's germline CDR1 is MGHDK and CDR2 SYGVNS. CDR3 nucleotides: TGTGCCAGCAGTGACCCATGGCCAAGGGGATTCGGTGGCTACACCTTC. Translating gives CASSDPWPRGFGGYTF.

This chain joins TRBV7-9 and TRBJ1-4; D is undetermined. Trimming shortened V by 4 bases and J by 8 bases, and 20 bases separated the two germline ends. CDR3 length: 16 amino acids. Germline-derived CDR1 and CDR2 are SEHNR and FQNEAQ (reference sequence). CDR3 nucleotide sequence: TGTGCCAGCAGCTCCCGGGCCCTGTACGGGGAGGAAAAACTGTTTTTT. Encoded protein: CASSSRALYGEEKLFF.